The rows below give T cell receptor beta chains drawn from one sample of a study of blood T cell repertoires in COVID-19. Assay used: immunoSEQ multiplex PCR; TCRdb lists only in-frame clones, some missing. The sample yields 120,000 to 150,000 clones, about four fifths seen once. Sequencing was done on a sample of peripheral blood. These receptors originate from a human donor with acute or convalescent COVID-19. The donor label of this sample is uncertain. CDR3s include the opening cysteine and the closing phenylalanine or tryptophan. D genes are given only for firm matches. Clone size is stated in some rows and not others, as once, few, many or a class when expanded.

NA,NA,TRBV30,TRBJ1-1,CAWRRENTEAFF,TGTGCCTGGAGACGGGAGAACACTGAAGCTTTCTTT
TRBD1,NA,TRBV12-3/TRBV12-4,TRBJ1-2,CASRRGQGYGYTF,TGTGCCAGCAGACGCGGACAGGGGTATGGCTACACCTTC
TRBD1,NA,TRBV30,TRBJ2-7,CAWSPWDRGSYEQYF,TGTGCCTGGAGTCCCTGGGACAGGGGAAGCTACGAGCAGTACTTC
NA,NA,TRBV7-7,TRBJ2-1,CASSLGSSSYNEQFF,TGTGCCAGCAGCTTGGGCAGCAGTTCTTACAATGAGCAGTTCTTC
TRBD1,NA,TRBV18,TRBJ2-3,CASSPQGARSDTQYF,TGTGCCAGCTCCCCTCAGGGGGCGAGGTCAGATACGCAGTATTTT
NA,few,TRBV6-5,TRBJ1-5,CASSQGLGQPQHF,TGTGCCAGCAGCCAGGGACTTGGCCAGCCCCAGCATTTT
TRBD1,NA,TRBV7-6,TRBJ1-5,CASSLGDRGNQPQHF,TGTGCCAGCAGCTTAGGAGACAGGGGGAATCAGCCCCAGCATTTT
NA,NA,TRBV10-3,TRBJ2-2,CAISEAPANTGELFF,TGTGCCATCAGTGAAGCCCCCGCGAACACCGGGGAGCTGTTTTTT
NA,few,TRBV11-1,TRBJ1-1,CASRASLGGAFF,TGTGCCAGCAGAGCGTCTTTGGGGGGAGCTTTCTTT
TRBD1,NA,TRBV2,TRBJ1-6,CASSPTGANNSPLHF,TGTGCCAGCAGTCCGACAGGGGCAAATAATTCACCCCTCCACTTT
NA,NA,TRBV6-6,TRBJ1-2,CASSSLDIYGYTF,TGTGCCAGCAGTTCCCTGGACATCTATGGCTACACCTTC
TRBD1,NA,TRBV18,TRBJ1-3,CASSPSTGSSGNTIYF,TGTGCCAGCTCACCATCGACAGGGAGCTCTGGAAACACCATATATTTT
TRBD1,NA,TRBV6-5,TRBJ2-7,CASSLGQGTHEQYF,TGTGCCAGCAGTTTGGGACAGGGAACCCACGAGCAGTACTTC
NA,NA,TRBV13,TRBJ1-2,CASSVSSGDYGYTF,TGTGCCAGCAGCGTTTCTTCGGGGGACTATGGCTACACCTTC
TRBD2,NA,TRBV5-1,TRBJ2-5,CASSFPGREETQYF,TGCGCCAGCAGCTTCCCAGGGAGGGAAGAGACCCAGTACTTC
NA,NA,TRBV4-1,TRBJ1-2,CASSQDLEETFYGYTF,TGCGCCAGCAGCCAAGATCTGGAGGAAACCTTCTATGGCTACACCTTC
NA,NA,TRBV5-6,TRBJ1-6,CASSLPTGWPLHF,TGTGCCAGCAGCTTGCCAACAGGGTGGCCCCTCCACTTT
TRBD1,NA,TRBV4-1,TRBJ1-2,CASSHVPGQGNYGYTF,TGCGCCAGCAGCCACGTCCCGGGACAGGGAAACTATGGCTACACCTTC
NA,NA,TRBV27,TRBJ1-6,CASSLSYTYNSPLHF,TGTGCCAGCAGTTTATCGTATACCTATAATTCACCCCTCCACTTT
NA,NA,TRBV30,TRBJ1-4,CAWSPLNEKLFF,TGTGCCTGGAGTCCTCTTAATGAAAAACTGTTTTTT
NA,NA,TRBV5-1,TRBJ1-4,CASSFWGGRNEKLFF,TGCGCCAGCAGCTTTTGGGGCGGACGTAATGAAAAACTGTTTTTT
TRBD1,NA,TRBV5-1,TRBJ1-4,CASSSGTGGVKLFF,TGCGCCAGCAGCTCCGGGACAGGGGGAGTAAAACTGTTTTTT
TRBD2,once,TRBV6-5,TRBJ2-2,CASSYSGGRAGELFF,TGTGCCAGCAGTTACAGCGGGGGGAGGGCCGGGGAGCTGTTTTTT
NA,NA,TRBV3-1/TRBV3-2,TRBJ1-1,CASSQGGGTMNTEAFF,TGTGCCAGCAGCCAAGGCGGTGGAACGATGAACACTGAAGCTTTCTTT
TRBD1,NA,TRBV3-1/TRBV3-2,TRBJ2-5,CASRTGGNRGLRTQYF,TGTGCCAGCCGCACCGGGGGGAACAGGGGGCTAAGGACCCAGTACTTC
TRBD1,NA,TRBV2,TRBJ1-2,CASSGGQGNYGYTF,TGTGCCAGCAGTGGGGGACAGGGTAACTATGGCTACACCTTC
NA,NA,TRBV24-1,TRBJ1-1,CATSTAGMNTEAFF,TGTGCCACCAGCACAGCCGGCATGAACACTGAAGCTTTCTTT
NA,NA,TRBV27,TRBJ2-3,CASSSQGTITDTQYF,TGTGCCAGCAGTTCTCAGGGAACTATCACAGATACGCAGTATTTT
TRBD1,NA,TRBV7-2,TRBJ1-2,CASSLDRGFNYGYTF,TGTGCCAGCAGCTTGGACAGGGGGTTTAACTATGGCTACACCTTC
TRBD1,NA,TRBV5-1,TRBJ2-1,CASSLYRGTEQFF,TGCGCCAGCAGCCTCTACAGGGGAACTGAGCAGTTCTTC
NA,once,TRBV7-3,TRBJ1-5,CASSLAVNQPQHF,TGTGCCAGCAGCTTGGCAGTCAATCAGCCCCAGCATTTT
NA,NA,TRBV21-1,TRBJ2-1,CASSTREGPSSYNEQFF,TGTGCCAGCAGCACCCGGGAGGGCCCCAGCTCCTACAATGAGCAGTTCTTC
NA,once,TRBV9,TRBJ1-2,CASSFGGTTLGGYTF,TGTGCCAGCAGCTTCGGAGGGACCACCTTAGGAGGCTACACCTTC